The 17 T cell receptor beta chains below come from one sample, sequenced in a study of T cells of healthy individuals. MiXCR was run by TCRdb on the 5' RACE reads, yielding one entry per CDR3 protein. The table has 55,000 to 65,000 distinct CDR3 sequences, 15% to 20% seen once. All receptors derive from a human donor in good health.

The genes are TRBV28 and TRBJ1-2; D gene ambiguous. Trimming left V 5 bases short and J 8 bases short, with 15 bases between. The CDR3 spans 13 residues. The germline V gene encodes CDR1 MDHEN and CDR2 SYDVKM. The CDR3 DNA reads as TGTGCCAGCAGTGGAGATCGCTTAGCCGGCTACACCTTC. Protein sequence: CASSGDRLAGYTF.

This clonotype was detected only a few times. The genes are TRBV28 and TRBJ1-4; the D is unclear. V lost 2 bases, J lost 0 bases, and 16 bases lay in between. In germline, CDR1 is MDHEN, CDR2 SYDVKM. The CDR3 length is 18 residues. CDR3 nucleotide sequence: TGTGCCAGCAGTTTACCCGGAGATCGGCGCGCAACTAATGAAAAACTGTTTTTT. Its translation is CASSLPGDRRATNEKLFF.

The chain joins TRBV2 to TRBJ2-1; no clear D. The CDR3 is made up of 13 amino acids. The ends were cut back, 3 bases at V and 10 bases at J, with 13 bases in the middle. From germline, CDR1 is SNHLY and CDR2 FYNNEI. The CDR3 protein is CASSDGPRMEQFF. The CDR3 nucleotides are TGTGCCAGCAGTGATGGCCCTCGAATGGAGCAGTTCTTC.

In its sample, this clonotype was seen once. The chain has TRBV7-6 and TRBJ2-1; D is unresolved. The CDR3 has 12 amino acids. V shed 5 bases and J shed 4 bases, with 6 bases lying between them. CDR1 and CDR2 (germline): SGHVS, FNYEAQ. The CDR3 coding sequence is TGTGCCAGCAGCAAGGGTTACAATGAGCAGTTCTTC. It translates to CASSKGYNEQFF.

At least ten counts were recorded for this clonotype. The J gene is TRBJ1-1, the V gene TRBV29-1; maybe TRBD1 (5 bases). Trimming left V 4 bases short and J 8 bases short, with 14 bases between. CDR1 SQVTM and CDR2 ANQGSEA come from the germline V gene. The CDR3 loop spans 12 amino acids. The CDR3 here is CSVAPRGTEAFF. CDR3 in DNA: TGCAGCGTTGCCCCGCGGGGCACGGAAGCTTTCTTT.

A few counts support this clonotype. The chain uses TRBV10-3 and TRBJ2-7; 10 positions agree with TRBD2. The CDR3 totals 15 residues. Germline V gene data show CDR1 as ENHRY and CDR2 as SYGVKD. Germline trimming cut 6 bases from V and 2 bases from J; bases unmatched to any gene: 7. The CDR3 loop reads CAIREASGSTYEQYF. DNA of the CDR3: TGTGCCATCAGAGAGGCTAGCGGGAGTACCTACGAGCAGTACTTC.

The V call is TRBV20-1, the J call TRBJ2-3; TRBD2 matches at 8 bases. After removal of 6 bases from V and 6 bases from J, the junction contained 11 bases not matched to a gene. The CDR3 spans 14 residues. Germline CDR1 reads DFQATT; CDR2 reads SNEGSKA (reference sequence). The CDR3 DNA reads as TGCAGTGCCCGAACCAGCGGGAGTTACGATACGCAGTATTTT. Translation: CSARTSGSYDTQYF.

The sample holds many counts of this clonotype. The chain combines TRBV24-1 with TRBJ2-3; 7 nucleotides agree with TRBD2. V lost 3 bases, J lost 7 bases, and 3 bases stayed unmatched. This CDR3 is built from 13 residues. The germline V gene has CDR1 KGHDR and CDR2 SFDVKD. The CDR3 here is CATSDSGMNTQYF. Written as DNA, the CDR3 is TGTGCCACCAGTGATAGCGGGATGAATACGCAGTATTTT.

This clonotype was counted a few times. This chain links TRBV20-1 with TRBJ2-7, with unresolved D. Germline V gene sequence: CDR1 DFQATT, CDR2 SNEGSKA (reference sequence). V gave up 3 bases and J gave up 1 base, with 10 bases separating them. The CDR3 spans 13 residues. The CDR3: CSASKVSSYEQYF. Written as DNA, the CDR3 is TGCAGTGCTAGCAAGGTCTCGTCCTACGAGCAGTACTTC.

This clonotype was seen many times. The V and J genes are TRBV28 and TRBJ1-2, with 10 bases lining up with TRBD1. The germline gives CDR1 MDHEN, CDR2 SYDVKM. J lost 8 bases, V lost 9 bases, and 12 bases had no gene match. The CDR3 extends over 14 amino acids. This CDR3 reads CASLSGTGVRGYTF. CDR3 DNA: TGTGCCAGTCTCTCCGGGACAGGGGTTCGGGGCTACACCTTC.

This clonotype was counted between two and nine times. The chain carries TRBV20-1 and TRBJ1-6, with 7 bases lining up with TRBD1. The germline V gene encodes CDR1 DFQATT and CDR2 SNEGSKA (reference sequence). Losses at the gene ends were 0 bases for V and 8 bases for J; bases not matched to a gene: 7. The CDR3 is 15 amino acids. The DNA for the CDR3 is TGCAGTGCTAGAGATCGGGACAGAGGGTATTCACCCCTCCACTTT. It encodes CSARDRDRGYSPLHF.

This clonotype appeared a few times. In DNA form, the CDR3 reads TGTGCCAGCAGTTTTGAGGGGCGCACTGAAGCTTTCTTT. Amino acid sequence: CASSFEGRTEAFF. The chain couples TRBV12-3 or TRBV12-4 to TRBJ1-1; tentatively, D is TRBD1 (5 bases). The CDR3 is 13 amino acids. Trimming cost V 3 bases and J 4 bases, with 9 bases left between them.

This clonotype was seen more than once but under ten times. This chain uses TRBV7-9 with TRBJ2-5; D not resolved. CDR3 length: 12 residues. V was clipped by 2 bases and J by 2 bases, with 3 bases between them. Per the germline V gene, CDR1 is SEHNR and CDR2 is FQNEAQ (reference sequence). Here the CDR3 reads CASSLQQETQYF. Here the CDR3 DNA reads TGTGCCAGCAGCTTACAACAAGAGACCCAGTACTTC. The complete variable domain, with remaining parts taken from reference TRBV7-9 and TRBJ2-5, reads DTGVSQNPRHKITKRGQNVTFRCDPISEHNRLYWYRQTLGQGPEFLTYFQNEAQLEKSRLLSDRFSAERPKGSFSTLEIQRTEQGDSAMYLCASSLQQETQYFGPGTRLLVL.

This clonotype occurred many times. This chain connects TRBV12-3 or TRBV12-4 to TRBJ1-5, with 7 bases fitting TRBD1. The CDR3 is made up of 15 amino acids. V lost 7 bases, J lost 6 bases, and 12 bases stayed unmatched. CDR3 coding DNA: TGTGCCAGCACTGGGGGGACAGTCCTCGGTCAGCCCCAGCATTTT. This codes for CASTGGTVLGQPQHF.

J is TRBJ2-1 and V is TRBV27; 9 bases agree with TRBD2. There are 14 residues in the CDR3. Germline lookup yields CDR1 MNHEY and CDR2 SMNVEV (reference sequence). The junction had 13 bases not matched to a gene; V was cut back by 4 bases and J by 15 bases. CDR3 nucleotide sequence: TGTGCCAGCAGTTCCGGGACTAGCTGGGGTTTGGGGTTCTTC. Amino acids: CASSSGTSWGLGFF.

There are a few counts of this clonotype. The chain recombines TRBV5-1 with TRBJ2-2, with D unresolved. Trimming cost V 0 bases and J 6 bases, with 6 bases left between them. The CDR3 runs to 13 residues. Germline CDR1 is SGHRS and CDR2 is YFSETQ. The CDR3 region is CASSLEGSGELFF. The DNA of the CDR3 is TGCGCCAGCAGCTTGGAGGGATCCGGGGAGCTGTTTTTT.

V gene TRBV4-1 combines with J gene TRBJ2-2, with 9 bases identical to TRBD1. The J segment lost 1 base and the V segment lost 3 bases, leaving 3 bases of the junction unmatched. The germline CDR1 and CDR2 sequences are MGHRA and YSYEKL. This CDR3 contains 16 residues. This CDR3 reads CASSQLGQGNTGELFF. CDR3 DNA: TGCGCCAGCAGCCAGCTGGGACAGGGGAACACCGGGGAGCTGTTTTTT.